Shown below are 10 T cell receptor beta chains from a single sample sequenced in a study of chronic HIV infection and antiretroviral therapy. TCRdb ran MiXCR on the 5' RACE reads and lists one entry per CDR3 protein. The sample shows tens of thousands of distinct CDR3 sequences, 8.2% of them seen only once. Sequencing was carried out using peripheral blood. The receptors stem from an adult who had HIV and had not received antiretroviral therapy, or was an uninfected healthy control (not recorded which).

This clonotype was found a few times. The chain has TRBV2 and TRBJ1-5, with D tentatively TRBD1 (5 bases). The CDR3 is 14 amino acids. CDR1 is SNHLY, CDR2 FYNNEI, per germline. The ends were cut back, 6 bases at V and 4 bases at J, with 13 bases in the middle. The CDR3 loop is CASSPATANQPQHF. The CDR3 coding sequence is TGTGCCAGCAGCCCCGCGACAGCAAATCAGCCCCAGCATTTT.

This clonotype was seen only a few times. The chain joins TRBV7-9 to TRBJ2-4; no clear D. The germline CDR1 and CDR2 sequences are SEHNR and FQNEAQ (reference sequence). Trimming pared 5 bases from V and 3 bases from J, leaving 17 bases between. This CDR3 has 16 amino acids. The CDR3 nucleotides are TGTGCCAGCAGCCGTCCCGACACCCCATACAAAAACATTCAGTACTTC. Translated: CASSRPDTPYKNIQYF.

The chain employs TRBV20-1 and TRBJ2-3, with D perhaps TRBD1 or TRBD2 (7 bases each). This CDR3 is 14 amino acids long. V lost 6 bases and J lost 7, with 20 bases in between. Germline V gene lookup returns CDR1 DFQATT and CDR2 SNEGSKA (reference sequence). DNA for the CDR3: TGCAGTGCCCAGGGGGGGTTGGGTAAGAATACGCAGTATTTT. Its protein product is CSAQGGLGKNTQYF.

The chain links TRBV19 to TRBJ2-7; D is possibly TRBD2 (5 bases). The V end lost 5 bases, the J end lost 0 bases, and 11 bases lay between the germline ends. The CDR3 length is 14 residues. CDR1 is LNHDA, CDR2 SQIVND, per germline (reference sequence). CDR3 in amino acids: CASSGGLSSYEQYF. In nucleotides, the CDR3 is TGTGCCAGTAGTGGCGGGCTGAGCTCCTACGAGCAGTACTTC.

In this sample, this clonotype turned up many times. V usage is TRBV20-1 and J usage is TRBJ2-1; no firm D call. Germline lookup yields CDR1 DFQATT and CDR2 SNEGSKA (reference sequence). Trimming stripped 4 bases from V and 1 base from J, with 11 bases between. The CDR3 extends over 14 amino acids. In nucleotides, the CDR3 is TGCAGTGCTAATCCCGGGCGGTCCTACAATGAGCAGTTCTTC. This codes for CSANPGRSYNEQFF.

The chain uses TRBV28 and TRBJ1-3; D call uncertain. Germline V gene lookup returns CDR1 MDHEN and CDR2 SYDVKM. Trimming stripped 5 bases from V and 2 bases from J, with 10 bases between. The CDR3 is 14 amino acids. CDR3 DNA sequence: TGTGCCAGCAGTCTTTCAAGCCCTGGAAACACCATATATTTT. The encoded protein is CASSLSSPGNTIYF.

Ten or more counts support this clonotype. J is TRBJ2-1 and V is TRBV2, with D possibly matching TRBD2 (6 bases). The germline V gene encodes CDR1 SNHLY and CDR2 FYNNEI. Between the trimmed V and J ends, which lost 0 bases and 16 bases, there was a span of 19 bases. The length of the CDR3 is 14 residues. The CDR3 region has the DNA TGTGCCAGCAGTGAAGCGCTTCTAGCTAGCGAAAATTTCTTC. Amino acids: CASSEALLASENFF. The full variable domain, completed using reference TRBV2 and TRBJ2-1, is EPEVTQTPSHQVTQMGQEVILRCVPISNHLYFYWYRQILGQKVEFLVSFYNNEISEKSEIFDDQFSVERPDGSNFTLKIRSTKLEDSAMYFCASSEALLASENFFGPGTRLTVL.

The chain employs TRBV5-1 and TRBJ1-5, with unresolved D. The CDR3 covers 13 residues. Germline V gene sequence: CDR1 SGHRS, CDR2 YFSETQ. The ends were cut back, 2 bases at V and 4 bases at J, with 7 bases in the middle. The CDR3 spells CASSLDGNQPQHF. The CDR3 DNA sequence: TGCGCCAGCAGCTTAGACGGTAATCAGCCCCAGCATTTT.

This clonotype has a count of ten or more. The V and J genes are TRBV6-1 and TRBJ1-2, with D uncertain. Looked up from germline, CDR1 is MNHNS and CDR2 is SASEGT. Between the trimmed V and J ends, which lost 0 bases and 4 bases, there was a span of 9 bases. The CDR3 loop spans 14 amino acids. CDR3 sequence: CASSEAGQVYGYTF. In DNA, the CDR3 is TGTGCCAGCAGTGAAGCTGGTCAGGTCTATGGCTACACCTTC.

This clonotype was seen only a few times. This chain joins TRBV28 and TRBJ2-1, with 12 bases fitting TRBD1. V gave up 6 bases and J gave up 12 bases; unmatched junction bases: 6. This CDR3 contains 13 residues. Germline CDR1 and CDR2: MDHEN and SYDVKM. The CDR3 is CASRGTGGEWQFF. The CDR3 DNA sequence: TGTGCCAGCAGGGGGACAGGGGGCGAATGGCAGTTCTTC.